This passage covers 27 T cell receptor beta chains from one sample sequenced in a study of identical twins. MiXCR, applied by TCRdb to the 5' RACE reads, yields one record per CDR3 protein. The data show 1.5 million or so distinct CDR3 sequences, with about 30% seen just once and 0.27% held by the top ten. Sequenced sample: cord blood. Source of these receptors: a newborn girl in good health.

This clonotype turned up a few times. The chain employs TRBV4-2 and TRBJ2-3, with 7 bases matching TRBD2. The V and J ends lost 1 base and 3 bases, in that order; junction bases with no gene match: 10. This CDR3 contains 17 residues. Per the germline V gene, CDR1 is LGHNA and CDR2 is YNFKEQ. CDR3 nucleotides: TGTGCCAGCAGCCAAGGGGAATGGCTAGCGGAGACAGATACGCAGTATTTT. This codes for CASSQGEWLAETDTQYF.

This clonotype was recorded a few times. The V call is TRBV28, the J call TRBJ2-2; D is unresolved. V lost 6 bases and J lost 0, with 5 bases in between. Germline-derived CDR1 and CDR2 are MDHEN and SYDVKM. The CDR3 is made up of 13 amino acids. DNA of the CDR3: TGTGCCAGCAGCCGACCGAACACCGGGGAGCTGTTTTTT. Protein product: CASSRPNTGELFF.

This clonotype was recorded a few times. The chain joins TRBV12-3 or TRBV12-4 to TRBJ2-7; TRBD2 agrees at 10 bases. Germline trimming cut 5 bases from V and 7 bases from J; bases unmatched to any gene: 11. The CDR3 runs to 15 residues. The CDR3: CASSPGLARVNEQYF. The CDR3 DNA reads as TGTGCCAGCAGTCCGGGACTAGCGCGTGTCAATGAGCAGTACTTC.

This clonotype was detected only a few times. V and J are TRBV2 and TRBJ2-7; D might be TRBD2 (6 bases). V gave up 6 bases and J gave up 3 bases, with 18 bases separating them. Germline V lookup: CDR1 SNHLY, CDR2 FYNNEI. This CDR3 comprises 15 residues. The CDR3 DNA sequence: TGTGCCAGCAGCAACCCTAGCGAGGGTTACTACGAGCAGTACTTC. It specifies CASSNPSEGYYEQYF.

Here the CDR3 reads CASSLVKGEETRYF. CDR3 sequence (DNA): TGTGCCAGCAGCTTAGTAAAGGGGGAAGAGACCCGGTACTTC. This chain uses TRBV7-8 with TRBJ2-7, with D perhaps matching TRBD1 (6 bases). The V gene lost 1 base and the J gene lost 12 bases, with 19 bases spanning the gap. The V gene's germline CDR1 is SGHVS and CDR2 FQNEAQ. The CDR3 runs 14 residues.

This chain joins TRBV5-6 and TRBJ2-7; D gene uncertain. The last part of the DNA fits TRBJ2-4 better; the J call may be wrong. Germline CDR1 is SGHDT and CDR2 is YYEEEE. The CDR3 consists of 12 residues. The CDR3 DNA is TGTGCCAGCAGCCTCCGCCCAAACATTCAGTACTTC. Amino acids: CASSLRPNIQYF.

On this clonotype itself: Given a much more abundant clone one base away, this may be a read error. The CDR3 DNA sequence: TGCAGCGCCCGAGGACTGATCGAGGCCCAGTACTTC. Protein sequence: CSARGLIEAQYF. The rearrangement uses TRBV29-1 and TRBJ2-4; TRBD2 is a possible D gene (5 bases). Germline V gene data show CDR1 as SQVTM and CDR2 as ANQGSEA. V lost 7 bases and J 13 bases, leaving 20 bases between the germline ends. There are 12 residues in the CDR3.

This clonotype occurred a few times. V usage is TRBV12-3 or TRBV12-4 and J usage is TRBJ1-1, with D maybe TRBD1 (6 bases). There are 15 residues in the CDR3. V was pared by 4 bases and J by 4 bases, with 16 bases between. The CDR3, as DNA: TGTGCCAGCAGTTACACCCAGGGGTCCACCACTGAAGCTTTCTTT. Translation gives CASSYTQGSTTEAFF.

The chain recombines TRBV14 with TRBJ1-1; D is possibly TRBD1 (5 bases). The CDR3 length is 11 residues. Germline CDR1 is SGHDN and CDR2 is FVKESK. The V gene lost 2 bases and the J gene lost 11 bases, with 9 bases spanning the gap. This CDR3 is CASSQTGTAFF. The CDR3 DNA reads TGTGCCAGCAGCCAAACCGGGACGGCTTTCTTT.

V gene TRBV5-1 combines with J gene TRBJ2-4; D is unresolved. With 4 bases removed from V and 13 bases from J, the gap between germline ends came to 18 bases. The CDR3 is 13 amino acids. Germline CDR1 reads SGHRS; CDR2 reads YFSETQ. The CDR3 DNA reads TGCGCCAGCAGCCGACTCTCCGACAATGAGCAGTACTTC. This gives the protein CASSRLSDNEQYF.

This clonotype occurred a few times. J is TRBJ2-5 and V is TRBV28; 8 bases map to TRBD2. Germline CDR1 MDHEN, CDR2 SYDVKM. The length of the CDR3 is 17 residues. With V trimmed by 4 bases and J by 1 base, 11 bases remained unmatched. The CDR3 region is CASSSPYYREGQETQYF. The CDR3 coding sequence is TGTGCCAGCAGTTCCCCTTATTACCGGGAGGGCCAAGAGACCCAGTACTTC.

This chain uses TRBV3-1 with TRBJ2-5; D gene ambiguous. The end of the DNA fits TRBJ2-7 better, so the J call may be wrong. CDR3 length: 13 residues. In germline, CDR1 is LGHDT, CDR2 YNNKEL (reference sequence). The CDR3: CASSQVRANEQYF. The CDR3 DNA sequence: TGTGCCAGCAGCCAAGTCCGCGCCAACGAGCAGTACTTC.

In this sample, this clonotype turned up a few times. V usage is TRBV7-9 and J usage is TRBJ1-6, with no clear D. Germline CDR1 SEHNR, CDR2 FQNEAQ (reference sequence). The CDR3 has 13 amino acids. V lost 5 bases and J 9 bases, leaving 11 bases between the germline ends. The CDR3 here is CASSVREASPLHF. The CDR3 DNA sequence: TGTGCCAGCAGCGTACGTGAGGCTTCACCCCTCCACTTT.

At least ten counts were recorded for this clonotype. V and J are TRBV20-1 and TRBJ2-7, with a possible D match to TRBD2 (5 bases). CDR1 and CDR2 (germline): DFQATT, SNEGSKA (reference sequence). The CDR3 length is 14 residues. Deletions cut 5 bases from V and 2 bases from J, with 16 bases between. CDR3 loop: CSAVPGSITYEQYF. The DNA for the CDR3 is TGCAGTGCTGTCCCGGGGTCTATTACCTACGAGCAGTACTTC.

This clonotype was counted ten times or more. This rearrangement joins TRBV9 to TRBJ1-6; 9 nucleotides match TRBD1. The CDR3 has 15 amino acids. Germline V gene sequence: CDR1 SGDLS, CDR2 YYNGEE. With V trimmed by 4 bases and J by 6 bases, 5 bases remained unmatched. CDR3 loop: CASSPRTGANSPLHF. CDR3 sequence (DNA): TGTGCCAGCAGCCCCCGGACAGGGGCTAATTCACCCCTCCACTTT.

This clonotype showed up just a few times. The chain recombines TRBV19 with TRBJ1-2; 7 bases are a match to TRBD1. J gave up 5 bases and V 7 bases, and 10 bases lay outside the gene matches. Germline V CDR1 and CDR2: LNHDA, SQIVND (reference sequence). The CDR3 spans 14 residues. CDR3 sequence: CASTRGDRLYGYTF. CDR3 DNA sequence: TGTGCCAGTACTCGTGGGGACAGACTTTATGGCTACACCTTC.

Only one count was recorded for this clonotype. This chain joins TRBV15 and TRBJ1-1; D ambiguous. V was trimmed by 0 bases and J by 7 bases, leaving 15 bases between them. Germline CDR1 and CDR2: LNHNV and YYDKDF (reference sequence). The CDR3 spans 15 residues. The CDR3 region is CATSRDLDPTHEAFF. The CDR3 coding sequence is TGTGCCACCAGCAGAGATTTAGACCCCACCCATGAAGCTTTCTTT.

CDR3 nucleotide sequence: TGTGCCACCAGTGAAGGACGGGGGGTCGTAACAGATACGCAGTATTTT. Encoded protein: CATSEGRGVVTDTQYF. V and J are TRBV24-1 and TRBJ2-3, with 7 bases matching TRBD2. Germline loops: CDR1 KGHDR, CDR2 SFDVKD. The CDR3 loop spans 16 amino acids. The ends lost 4 bases at V and 3 bases at J; junction bases unmatched: 9.

There are many counts of this clonotype. The rearrangement uses TRBV27 and TRBJ2-5; weak D call: TRBD2 (7 bases). Trimming took off 3 bases at V and 2 bases at J, with 10 bases between the two ends. There are 14 residues in the CDR3. The germline gives CDR1 MNHEY, CDR2 SMNVEV (reference sequence). The CDR3 sequence is CASSFAGAQETQYF. The CDR3 region has the DNA TGTGCCAGCAGTTTTGCGGGGGCGCAAGAGACCCAGTACTTC.

In this sample, this clonotype turned up a few times. V and J are TRBV7-2 and TRBJ2-3; 7 bases are shared with TRBD2. The CDR3 consists of 15 residues. The germline gives CDR1 SGHTA, CDR2 FQGNSA. After removal of 1 base from V and 3 bases from J, the junction contained 4 bases not matched to a gene. As DNA, the CDR3 is TGTGCCAGCAGCTTAGGGCCTAGCGGAACAGATACGCAGTATTTT. This codes for CASSLGPSGTDTQYF.

This clonotype was counted a few times. This rearrangement joins TRBV27 to TRBJ2-1; 7 bases are a match to TRBD2. This CDR3 comprises 16 residues. Germline CDR1 MNHEY, CDR2 SMNVEV (reference sequence). Trimming at V came to 3 bases and at J to 10 bases, leaving 15 bases not matched to a gene. CDR3 DNA: TGTGCCAGCAGTTTCCTTACTAGCGCCGGCAGTGAAGAGCAGTTCTTC. Amino acids: CASSFLTSAGSEEQFF.

Comment on this clonotype: This may stem from a read error, because a much larger clone lies one nucleotide away. The chain recombines TRBV5-1 with TRBJ2-7, with D maybe TRBD1 (6 bases). Trimming cost V 4 bases and J 5 bases, with 19 bases left between them. The CDR3 has 15 amino acids. Germline assignment: CDR1 SGHRS and CDR2 YFSETQ. The CDR3 DNA follows: TGCGCCAGCAGCCCTACAGGGTCTTCAAGAAACGAGCAGTACTTC. This codes for CASSPTGSSRNEQYF. Variable domain in full (rest from reference TRBV5-1 and TRBJ2-7): KAGVTQTPRYLIKTRGQQVTLSCSPISGHRSVSWYQQTPGQGLQFLFEYFSETQRNKGNFPGRFSGRQFSNSRSEMNVSTLELGDSALYLCASSPTGSSRNEQYFGPGTRLTVT.

The CDR3 DNA follows: TGTGCCATGAGCGGGGGGGAGAGGGATACGCAGTATTTT. This codes for CAMSGGERDTQYF. The chain has TRBV2 and TRBJ2-3; 10 bases line up with TRBD2. The length of the CDR3 is 13 residues. From germline, CDR1 is SNHLY and CDR2 FYNNEI. The V and J ends lost 10 bases and 6 bases, in that order; junction bases with no gene match: 7.

To note about this clonotype: With a much larger clone just one base away, this may be a read error. The rearrangement links TRBV4-2 to TRBJ1-2; a possible D gene is TRBD1 (5 bases). CDR1 and CDR2 from the germline V gene are LGHNA and YNFKEQ. This CDR3 is built from 13 residues. The CDR3 DNA sequence: TGTACCAGCAGCCCCCGGGACTTCTATGGCTACACCTTC. Amino acids: CTSSPRDFYGYTF.

This chain links TRBV20-1 with TRBJ2-7; D uncertain. Germline-derived CDR1 and CDR2 are DFQATT and SNEGSKA (reference sequence). V lost 2 bases, J lost 7 bases, and 21 bases lay in between. The CDR3 consists of 15 residues. The DNA of the CDR3 is TGCAGTGCTAGATCTCGGGCCTCGGCGAACAATGAGCAGTACTTC. This encodes CSARSRASANNEQYF.

V usage is TRBV21-1 and J usage is TRBJ1-5; the table's D call of TRBD1 was not tested on the DNA. TRBV21-1 is a recognized pseudogene. This CDR3 spans 18 amino acids. The CDR3 DNA reads TGTGCCAGCAGCAAGTCCTGCACGGCAGGGGGGGGCAATCAGCCCCAGCATTTT. This translates into CASSKSCTAGGGNQPQHF.

This clonotype was detected many times. The V call is TRBV5-1, the J call TRBJ1-2, with D possibly being TRBD1 (5 bases). V shed 0 bases and J shed 4 bases, with 13 bases lying between them. Germline V gene lookup returns CDR1 SGHRS and CDR2 YFSETQ. There are 15 residues in the CDR3. The CDR3 nucleotides read TGCGCCAGCAGCTTGGGTCAGGGTCTCTTCTATGGCTACACCTTC. This codes for CASSLGQGLFYGYTF.